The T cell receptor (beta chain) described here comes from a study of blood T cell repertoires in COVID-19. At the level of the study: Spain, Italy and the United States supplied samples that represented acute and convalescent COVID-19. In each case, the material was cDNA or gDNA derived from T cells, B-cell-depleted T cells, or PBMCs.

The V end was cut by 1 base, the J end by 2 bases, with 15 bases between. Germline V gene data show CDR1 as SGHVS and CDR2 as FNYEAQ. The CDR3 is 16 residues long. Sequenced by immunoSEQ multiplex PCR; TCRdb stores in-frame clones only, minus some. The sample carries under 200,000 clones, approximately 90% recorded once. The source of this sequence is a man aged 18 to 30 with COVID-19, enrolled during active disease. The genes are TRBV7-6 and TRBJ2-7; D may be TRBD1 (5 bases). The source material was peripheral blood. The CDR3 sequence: CASSLDAGRRTYEQYF. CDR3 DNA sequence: TGTGCCAGCAGCTTAGATGCAGGGCGTCGTACCTACGAGCAGTACTTC.